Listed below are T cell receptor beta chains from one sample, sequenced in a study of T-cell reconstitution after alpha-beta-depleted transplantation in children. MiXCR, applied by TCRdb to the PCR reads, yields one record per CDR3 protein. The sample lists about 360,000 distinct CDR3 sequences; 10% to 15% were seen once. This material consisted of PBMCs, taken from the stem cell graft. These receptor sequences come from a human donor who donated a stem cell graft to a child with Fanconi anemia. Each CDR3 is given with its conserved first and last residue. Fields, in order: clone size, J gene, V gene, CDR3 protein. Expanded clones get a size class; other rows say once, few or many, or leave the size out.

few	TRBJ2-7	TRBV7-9	CASSLGPPGFYEQYF
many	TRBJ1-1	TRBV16	CASSQPSKDTEAFF
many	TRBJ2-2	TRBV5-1	CASKQSANTGELFF
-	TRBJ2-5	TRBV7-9	CASSPTPGYQETQYF
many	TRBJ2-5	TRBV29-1	CSVTSGQETQYF
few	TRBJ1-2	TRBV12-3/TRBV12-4	CASSPEGGNYGYTF
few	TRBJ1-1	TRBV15	CATSRDRKVFTEAFF
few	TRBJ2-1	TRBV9	CASSFTGTSGVNEQFF
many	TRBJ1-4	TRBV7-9	CASSLGATNEKLFF
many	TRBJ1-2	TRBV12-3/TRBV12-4	CASSLGSWRGYTF
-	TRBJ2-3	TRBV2	CASSDMGASTDTQYF
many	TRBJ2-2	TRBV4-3	CASSQDHRETGELFF
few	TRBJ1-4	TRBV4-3	CASSQVWGKTREVPNEKLFF
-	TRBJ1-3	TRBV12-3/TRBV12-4	CASRRGPISGNTIYF
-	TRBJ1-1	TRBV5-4	CDSTRQGKMNTEAFF
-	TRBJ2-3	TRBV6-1	CASSDGPRSRGGTDTQYF
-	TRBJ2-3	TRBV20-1	CSANRASGGHSDTQYF
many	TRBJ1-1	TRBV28	CASSGTVNTEAFF
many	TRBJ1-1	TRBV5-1	CASSFGQSLNTEAFF
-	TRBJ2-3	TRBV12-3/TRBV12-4	CASRPGSDTQYF
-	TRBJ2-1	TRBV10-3	CAITQGPSYNEQFF
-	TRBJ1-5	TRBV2	CASSSVRGYSNQPQHF
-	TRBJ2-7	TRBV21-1	CASSKQKGYEQYF
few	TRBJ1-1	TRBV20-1	CSARVPGGVWAFF
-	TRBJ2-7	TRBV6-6	CASRYGGFYEQYF
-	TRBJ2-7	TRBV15	CAPGGEPDEQYF
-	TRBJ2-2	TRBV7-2	CASSLRWGITGELFF
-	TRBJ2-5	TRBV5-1	CASSEGQLQETQYF
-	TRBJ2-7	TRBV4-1	CASSQDPYYEQYF
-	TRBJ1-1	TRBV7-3	CASSGDGNTEAFF
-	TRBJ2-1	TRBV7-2	CASSQGGINNEQFF
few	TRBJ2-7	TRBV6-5	CASSSPEFRQGREQYF
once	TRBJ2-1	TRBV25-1	CASSDRRVGDNEQFF
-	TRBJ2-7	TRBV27	CASSSFPGQARYEQYF
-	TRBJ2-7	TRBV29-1	CSVDRGSEQYF
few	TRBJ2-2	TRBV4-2	CASSPRVIWAGELFF
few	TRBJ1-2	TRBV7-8	CASSPSPGGHGYTF
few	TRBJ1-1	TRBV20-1	CSATRGGEAFF
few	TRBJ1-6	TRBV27	CASSLPPSPLHF